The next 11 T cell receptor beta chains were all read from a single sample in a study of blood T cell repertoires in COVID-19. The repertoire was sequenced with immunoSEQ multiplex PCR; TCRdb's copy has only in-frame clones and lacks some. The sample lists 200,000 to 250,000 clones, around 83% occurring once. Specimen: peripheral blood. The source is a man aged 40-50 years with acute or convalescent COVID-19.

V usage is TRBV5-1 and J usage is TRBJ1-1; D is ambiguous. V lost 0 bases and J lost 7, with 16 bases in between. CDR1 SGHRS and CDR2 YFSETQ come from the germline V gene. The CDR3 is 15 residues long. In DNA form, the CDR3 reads TGCGCCAGCAGCTTGGCCCCAGGACGGGAAGGTGAAGCTTTCTTT. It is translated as CASSLAPGREGEAFF.

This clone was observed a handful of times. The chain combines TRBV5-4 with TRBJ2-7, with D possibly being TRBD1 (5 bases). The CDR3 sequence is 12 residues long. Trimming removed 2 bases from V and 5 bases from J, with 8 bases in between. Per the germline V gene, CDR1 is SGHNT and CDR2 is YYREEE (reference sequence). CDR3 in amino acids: CASSFVRDEQYF. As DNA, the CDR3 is TGTGCCAGCAGCTTTGTCAGGGACGAGCAGTACTTC.

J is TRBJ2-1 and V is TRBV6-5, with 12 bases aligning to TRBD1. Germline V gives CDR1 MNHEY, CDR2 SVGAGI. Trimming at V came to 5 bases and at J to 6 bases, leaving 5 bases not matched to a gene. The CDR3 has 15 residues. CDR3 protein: CASSTGTGGVNEQFF. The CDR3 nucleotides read TGTGCCAGCAGTACCGGGACAGGGGGCGTCAATGAGCAGTTCTTC.

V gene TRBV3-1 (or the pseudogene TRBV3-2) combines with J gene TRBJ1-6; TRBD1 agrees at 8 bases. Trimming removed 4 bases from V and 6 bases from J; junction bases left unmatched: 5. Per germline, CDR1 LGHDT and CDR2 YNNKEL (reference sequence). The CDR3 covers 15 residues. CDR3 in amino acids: CASSLGQGGNSPLHF. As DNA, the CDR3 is TGTGCCAGCAGCCTTGGACAGGGAGGTAATTCACCCCTCCACTTT.

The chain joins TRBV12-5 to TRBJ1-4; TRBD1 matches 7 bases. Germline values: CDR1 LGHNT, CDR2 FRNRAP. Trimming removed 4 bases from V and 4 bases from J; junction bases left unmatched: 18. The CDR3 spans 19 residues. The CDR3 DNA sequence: TGTGCTAGTGGTTCCACCCTGGGAGCGTTCGGGACAGATAATGAAAAACTGTTTTTT. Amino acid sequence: CASGSTLGAFGTDNEKLFF.

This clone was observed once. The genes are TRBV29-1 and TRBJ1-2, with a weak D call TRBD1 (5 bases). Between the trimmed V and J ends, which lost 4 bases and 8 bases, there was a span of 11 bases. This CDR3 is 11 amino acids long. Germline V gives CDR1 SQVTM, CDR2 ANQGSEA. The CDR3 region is CSVGGGEGYTF. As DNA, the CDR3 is TGCAGCGTTGGGGGAGGGGAAGGCTACACCTTC.

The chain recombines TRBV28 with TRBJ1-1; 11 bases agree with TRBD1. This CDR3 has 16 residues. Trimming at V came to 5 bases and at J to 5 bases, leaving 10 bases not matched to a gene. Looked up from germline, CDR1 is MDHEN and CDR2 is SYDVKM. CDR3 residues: CASSLGDRGGKTEAFF. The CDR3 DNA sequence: TGTGCCAGCAGTCTCGGGGACAGGGGGGGAAAAACTGAAGCTTTCTTT.

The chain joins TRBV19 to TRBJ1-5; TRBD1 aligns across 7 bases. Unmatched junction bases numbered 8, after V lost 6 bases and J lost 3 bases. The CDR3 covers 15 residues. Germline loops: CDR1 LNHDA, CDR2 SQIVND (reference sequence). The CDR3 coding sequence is TGTGCCAGTAGGGCCGACAGGGATTACAATCAGCCCCAGCATTTT. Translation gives CASRADRDYNQPQHF.

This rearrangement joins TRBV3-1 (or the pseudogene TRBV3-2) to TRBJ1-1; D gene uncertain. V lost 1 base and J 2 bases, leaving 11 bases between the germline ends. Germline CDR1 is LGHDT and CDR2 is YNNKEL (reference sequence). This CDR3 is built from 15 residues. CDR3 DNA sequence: TGTGCCAGCAGCCAAGCGAGGGATGGTAACACTGAAGCTTTCTTT. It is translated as CASSQARDGNTEAFF.

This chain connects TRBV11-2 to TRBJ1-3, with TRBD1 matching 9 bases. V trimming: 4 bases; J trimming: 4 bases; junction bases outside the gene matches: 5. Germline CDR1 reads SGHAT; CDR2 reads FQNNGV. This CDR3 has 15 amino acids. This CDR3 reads CASSSSGTGGNTIYF. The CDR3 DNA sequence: TGTGCCAGCAGCTCTTCCGGGACAGGGGGAAACACCATATATTTT.

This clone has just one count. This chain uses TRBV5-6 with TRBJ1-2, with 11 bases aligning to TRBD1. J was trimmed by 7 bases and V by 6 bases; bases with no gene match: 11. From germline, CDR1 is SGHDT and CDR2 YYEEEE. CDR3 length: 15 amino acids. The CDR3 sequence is CASIQLGDRGFGYTF. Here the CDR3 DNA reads TGTGCCAGCATCCAACTTGGGGACAGGGGGTTTGGCTACACCTTC.